This T cell receptor beta chain was observed in a study of T cell repertoires in cytomegalovirus infection (dated 2019 in TCRdb). With regard to the full study: Donor HLA type was relevant to the analysis, as public TCR beta signatures indicated carriage of CMV infection together with the matching HLA type.

This clonotype was seen repeatedly, ten times or more. Its antigen is not yet known. Base quality data are lacking; no much larger clone is found one base away. Overall study outcomes, separate from this receptor: The ex vivo response was dominated by HLA-C-restricted CMV-specific TCR beta clonotypes, which also provided the single most frequent clonotype in two of eight donors. Carriers of CMV infection plus the relevant HLA type were discriminated by the cumulative frequency of public TCR beta family members in the study cohort and in an independent approximately 340-donor cohort.

TCRdb names Illumina HiSeq 1500 as the instrument used. TCRdb took the public reads, trimmed them with fastp at Q25, ran MiXCR for clone calling and kept in-frame beta chains. CDR3 protein duplicates are merged, each entry listing the most common genes and DNA. Counted in this sample were about 450,000 distinct CDR3 sequences; roughly 30% of them appeared once. Roughly an eighth of the sample comes from the top ten. V loses 5 bases at its end and J loses 1 base; junction bases beyond the gene matches: 2. Reading the germline V gene gives CDR1 SGHVS and CDR2 FQNEAQ. The CDR3, cysteine through phenylalanine, is 14 amino acids long. Only CDR3 DNA remains: 42 bases, in frame from the first base.

Sequences were obtained from PBMCs. The receptor was isolated from a human donor in good health (CMV status not recorded). Some clones in this sample may be carry-over from other donors' samples. The V and J genes are TRBV7-8 and TRBJ2-7, and TRBD2 matches 10 of the central bases. For the CDR3, the sequence is CASSSGGASYEQYF. The DNA sequence is given as TGTGCCAGCAGCAGCGGGGGGGCTTCCTACGAGCAGTACTTC.